The 18 T cell receptor beta chains in this list originate from one sample, sequenced in a study of CD8+ T cells in alopecia areata. RNA, once extracted, was reverse transcribed into cDNA for use as the sequencing template. The repertoire was sequenced with immunoSEQ multiplex PCR; TCRdb's copy has only in-frame clones and lacks some. The sample carries about 190,000 clones, 60% recorded once. Noted treatment: oral pan-JAK inhibitor, 5-10 mg twice daily. The material was CD4+ T cells sorted from blood, obtained at week 4, from a patient treated with tofacitinib. These TCRs come from a human donor with alopecia areata.

This chain uses TRBV2 with TRBJ2-1; possibly TRBD2 for D (6 bases). The germline V gene encodes CDR1 SNHLY and CDR2 FYNNEI. CDR3 length equals 12 residues. The ends were cut back, 6 bases at V and 9 bases at J, with 12 bases in the middle. The CDR3 region is CASSGGFAEQFF. CDR3 in DNA: TGTGCCAGCAGCGGGGGTTTCGCTGAGCAGTTCTTC. The full variable domain, with the rest looked up from reference TRBV2 and TRBJ2-1, is EPEVTQTPSHQVTQMGQEVILRCVPISNHLYFYWYRQILGQKVEFLVSFYNNEISEKSEIFDDQFSVERPDGSNFTLKIRSTKLEDSAMYFCASSGGFAEQFFGPGTRLTVL.

The chain employs TRBV25-1 and TRBJ2-7; the match to TRBD1 covers 8 bases. The V gene's germline CDR1 is MGHDK and CDR2 SYGVNS. There are 15 residues in the CDR3. V was clipped by 5 bases and J by 4 bases; unmatched bases: 10. In DNA form, the CDR3 reads TGTGCCAGCAGTAGAGGGACAGGCCTCCCTTACGAGCAGTACTTC. This encodes CASSRGTGLPYEQYF.

The rearrangement links TRBV7-3 to TRBJ1-2, with D possibly matching TRBD1 (5 bases). The V and J ends lost 1 base and 8 bases respectively, with 14 bases between them. This CDR3 comprises 14 residues. Germline V lookup: CDR1 SGHTA, CDR2 FQGTGA. The CDR3 protein is CASSLRQGMSGYTF. The DNA of the CDR3 is TGTGCCAGCAGCTTAAGGCAGGGAATGAGCGGCTACACCTTC.

The table lists this clone with a few counts. The chain combines TRBV30 with TRBJ2-5; 9 nucleotides align to TRBD1. The V gene end was trimmed by 5 bases and the J gene end by 0 bases; junction bases not matched to a gene: 1. The germline gives CDR1 GTSNPN, CDR2 SVGIG (reference sequence). CDR3 length: 13 residues. CDR3 in DNA: TGTGCCTGGGACAGGGGGTACCAAGAGACCCAGTACTTC. Its protein product is CAWDRGYQETQYF.

This clone was seen only a few times. The chain uses TRBV30 and TRBJ1-4, with 9 bases aligning to TRBD1. Germline V gene lookup returns CDR1 GTSNPN and CDR2 SVGIG (reference sequence). The CDR3 sequence is 15 residues long. Germline trimming cut 3 bases from V and 8 bases from J; bases unmatched to any gene: 10. CDR3 DNA sequence: TGTGCCTGGAGGACCCGGGACAGGGAGGGCGAAAAACTGTTTTTT. Its protein is CAWRTRDREGEKLFF.

The chain combines TRBV29-1 with TRBJ1-2; no reliable D call. The CDR3 is made up of 13 amino acids. Germline V gene sequence: CDR1 SQVTM, CDR2 ANQGSEA. Trimming left V 1 base short and J 8 bases short, with 14 bases between. CDR3 sequence: CSVEVQQAPGYTF. Here the CDR3 DNA reads TGCAGCGTTGAAGTCCAGCAGGCCCCCGGCTACACCTTC.

The chain employs TRBV29-1 and TRBJ2-7, with 7 bases that match TRBD2. Germline CDR1 is SQVTM and CDR2 is ANQGSEA. The length of the CDR3 is 16 residues. Trimming at V came to 6 bases and at J to 0 bases, leaving 14 bases not matched to a gene. The CDR3 region is CSVRSSSGLSSYEQYF. The CDR3, as DNA: TGCAGCGTCCGTTCTAGTAGCGGGTTGAGCTCCTACGAGCAGTACTTC.

In this sample, this clone turned up a few times. One end of the junction varies from germline; a read error may be responsible. The V and J genes are TRBV7-9 and TRBJ2-4; a possible D gene is TRBD2 (5 bases). Looked up from germline, CDR1 is SEHNR and CDR2 is FQNEAQ (reference sequence). This CDR3 is built from 12 residues. DNA of the CDR3: TGTGCCAGCAGCCCGGGAAGTTGGGGTTGGGACTTC. This encodes CASSPGSWGWDF.

The V and J genes are TRBV25-1 and TRBJ2-7; the match to TRBD1 covers 12 bases. J was trimmed by 4 bases and V by 5 bases; bases with no gene match: 3. Germline V gene data show CDR1 as MGHDK and CDR2 as SYGVNS. The CDR3 is 14 residues long. The CDR3 sequence is CASSKGQGAYEQYF. The CDR3, as DNA: TGTGCCAGCAGTAAGGGACAGGGGGCTTACGAGCAGTACTTC.

The chain links TRBV6-5 to TRBJ1-5; TRBD1 agrees at 8 bases. Germline values: CDR1 MNHEY, CDR2 SVGAGI. V lost 5 bases, J lost 1 base, and 4 bases stayed unmatched. This CDR3 contains 15 residues. CDR3 DNA sequence: TGTGCCAGCAGTAAGGACAGGGCGAGCAATCAGCCCCAGCATTTT. Amino acid sequence: CASSKDRASNQPQHF.

This clone occurred a few times. V gene TRBV14 combines with J gene TRBJ2-5; D not resolved. The CDR3 length is 14 residues. Germline V gene data show CDR1 as SGHDN and CDR2 as FVKESK. V shed 4 bases and J shed 1 base, with 10 bases lying between them. The CDR3 region has the DNA TGTGCCAGCAGCCGACACGACGGCCAAGAGACCCAGTACTTC. Translation: CASSRHDGQETQYF.

V gene TRBV29-1 combines with J gene TRBJ2-5; a weak D match, TRBD2 (5 bases). Germline CDR1 is SQVTM and CDR2 is ANQGSEA. Trimming took 6 bases from V and 0 from J, leaving 8 bases between them. CDR3 size: 12 residues. Here the CDR3 reads CSVGLNQETQYF. In DNA form, the CDR3 reads TGCAGCGTCGGACTTAACCAAGAGACCCAGTACTTC.

This chain links TRBV30 with TRBJ2-3; 9 positions agree with TRBD2. The CDR3 runs to 14 residues. V lost 3 bases, J lost 3 bases, and 4 bases stayed unmatched. The germline gives CDR1 GTSNPN, CDR2 SVGIG (reference sequence). Here the CDR3 reads CAWRAGGPTDTQYF. CDR3 nucleotide sequence: TGTGCCTGGAGGGCGGGAGGGCCGACAGATACGCAGTATTTT.

The V call is TRBV30, the J call TRBJ2-7, with D maybe TRBD2 (6 bases). The germline V gene encodes CDR1 GTSNPN and CDR2 SVGIG (reference sequence). This CDR3 comprises 12 residues. V was clipped by 4 bases and J by 4 bases, with 11 bases between them. DNA of the CDR3: TGTGCCTGGATAGCAGGAGGGTACGAGCAGTACTTC. It is translated as CAWIAGGYEQYF.

With regard to this clone: Compared with germline, one end of the junction differs, possibly owing to a read error. The chain is built from TRBV7-7 and TRBJ2-5; D is undetermined. In germline, CDR1 is SSHAT, CDR2 FNYEAQ (reference sequence). CDR3 size: 13 residues. The CDR3 loop reads CASSPPHQETQYF. CDR3 DNA sequence: TGTGCTAGCAGCCCCCCCCACCAAGAGACCCAGTACTTC.

The rearrangement joins TRBV19 to TRBJ1-1, with D unresolved. The CDR3 runs 13 residues. Trimming removed 4 bases from V and 0 bases from J, with 6 bases in between. Per the germline V gene, CDR1 is LNHDA and CDR2 is SQIVND (reference sequence). CDR3 sequence (DNA): TGTGCCAGTAGTACTCAGTTGAACACTGAAGCTTTCTTT. It encodes CASSTQLNTEAFF.

This clone was seen just once. This chain links TRBV11-1 with TRBJ2-2; D uncertain. V gave up 1 base and J gave up 1 base, with 7 bases separating them. Germline lookup yields CDR1 SGHAT and CDR2 FQDESV (reference sequence). There are 15 residues in the CDR3. This chain's CDR3 is CASSLDGENTGELFF. The CDR3 DNA reads as TGTGCCAGCAGCTTAGACGGAGAGAACACCGGGGAGCTGTTTTTT.

The chain recombines TRBV2 with TRBJ1-1; D ambiguous. Germline loops: CDR1 SNHLY, CDR2 FYNNEI. This CDR3 comprises 14 residues. In DNA form, the CDR3 reads TGTGCAGCAGGATCTCCCCCATTGAACACTGAAGCTTTCTTT. This translates into CAAGSPPLNTEAFF.